The 21 T cell receptor beta chains reported below all come from one sample, sequenced in a study of T-cell memory formation after mild COVID-19. TCRdb re-derived calls from the 5' RACE reads in MiXCR, one entry per CDR3 protein. The table lists about 100,000 distinct CDR3 sequences, 11% of them singletons, with roughly 40% in the top ten. Material: PBMCs or a T cell subset sorted from them (not recorded which). These receptors came from a young man who had mild COVID-19 (a few samples of this study predate the infection). Cell type and time point are not known.

This clonotype was seen a handful of times. The chain joins TRBV5-6 to TRBJ1-4; TRBD1 is a possible D gene (6 bases). Germline V CDR1 and CDR2: SGHDT, YYEEEE. This CDR3 spans 16 amino acids. Trimming removed 1 base at V and 0 bases at J, with 10 bases between. CDR3 sequence: CASSLLQGTTNEKLFF. The CDR3, as DNA: TGTGCCAGCAGCTTGTTGCAGGGGACAACTAATGAAAAACTGTTTTTT.

This clonotype showed up many times. The V call is TRBV9, the J call TRBJ2-1; TRBD1 matches at 8 bases. V was pared by 4 bases and J by 8 bases, with 11 bases of the junction left unmatched. From germline, CDR1 is SGDLS and CDR2 YYNGEE. The CDR3 has 15 residues. CDR3 in DNA: TGTGCCAGCAGCTCTGGACCTTCAGGGGGCTATGAGCAGTTCTTC. This encodes CASSSGPSGGYEQFF.

The rearrangement links TRBV27 to TRBJ1-6, with no clear D. The germline gives CDR1 MNHEY, CDR2 SMNVEV (reference sequence). The CDR3 is 14 residues long. V was cut by 8 bases and J by 1 base, with 9 bases left in between. CDR3 bases: TGTGCCAGCGGGTTTCGGTCCTATAATTCACCCCTCCACTTT. Translation gives CASGFRSYNSPLHF.

This sequence joins TRBV7-9 and TRBJ2-7, with D possibly matching TRBD1 (6 bases). CDR3 length: 15 residues. Germline assignment: CDR1 SEHNR and CDR2 FQNEAQ (reference sequence). Between the trimmed V and J ends, which lost 5 bases and 3 bases, there was a span of 17 bases. The CDR3 nucleotides are TGTGCCAGCAGCCCGGACAGAGGCTTTTTCTACGAGCAGTACTTC. Translation gives CASSPDRGFFYEQYF.

This clonotype was detected many times. The chain carries TRBV4-3 and TRBJ2-7, with TRBD2 as a possible D gene (6 bases). The V gene lost 0 bases and the J gene lost 3 bases, with 9 bases spanning the gap. This CDR3 comprises 14 residues. From germline, CDR1 is LGHNA and CDR2 YSLEER. The CDR3 sequence is CASSQDWGDYEQYV. Here the CDR3 DNA reads TGCGCCAGCAGCCAAGATTGGGGGGACTACGAGCAGTACGTC.

The chain employs TRBV7-2 and TRBJ2-3, with TRBD2 as a possible D gene (5 bases). The CDR3 runs to 17 residues. Germline CDR1 is SGHTA and CDR2 is FQGNSA. The germline V and J ends were trimmed by 5 bases and 0 bases, with 18 bases remaining between them. The CDR3 region is CASSPVRAARSTDTQYF. CDR3 bases: TGTGCCAGCAGCCCTGTCAGAGCGGCCCGAAGCACAGATACGCAGTATTTT.

The rearrangement joins TRBV6-2 or TRBV6-3 to TRBJ1-2; no firm D call. V lost 0 bases, J lost 4 bases, and 12 bases lay in between. The CDR3 consists of 15 residues. CDR1 and CDR2 (germline): MNHEY, SVGEGT. The CDR3 loop reads CASSYSIQRLYGYTF. CDR3 sequence (DNA): TGTGCCAGCAGTTACTCGATTCAGCGTCTCTATGGCTACACCTTC.

The table lists this clonotype with a few counts. J is TRBJ2-3 and V is TRBV20-1; 7 bases align to TRBD1. The CDR3 is made up of 16 amino acids. Looked up from germline, CDR1 is DFQATT and CDR2 is SNEGSKA (reference sequence). V shed 2 bases and J 2 bases; nucleotides not matched to a gene: 10. The CDR3 is CSARPNRGSPTDTQYF. Here the CDR3 DNA reads TGCAGTGCTAGACCCAACAGGGGTAGTCCCACAGATACGCAGTATTTT.

This clonotype was detected ten times or more. The chain has TRBV4-1 and TRBJ2-7; 9 positions match TRBD2. V was clipped by 0 bases and J by 3 bases; unmatched bases: 9. This CDR3 has 17 amino acids. Germline-derived CDR1 and CDR2 are MGHRA and YSYEKL. The CDR3 spells CASSQESSVLAGYEQYF. The CDR3 DNA reads as TGCGCCAGCAGCCAAGAGAGTTCAGTACTAGCGGGCTACGAGCAGTACTTC.

J is TRBJ2-2 and V is TRBV29-1; 7 bases line up with TRBD2. The CDR3 covers 15 residues. Trimming cost V 3 bases and J 3 bases; bases outside gene matches: 7. Germline assignment: CDR1 SQVTM and CDR2 ANQGSEA. Written as DNA, the CDR3 is TGCAGCGTTGAGGGAGAAGCGGGGTACACCGGGGAGCTGTTTTTT. Encoded protein: CSVEGEAGYTGELFF.

The table lists this clonotype with a few counts. The chain has TRBV6-2 or TRBV6-3 and TRBJ2-5; possible D gene TRBD1, 6 bases. V was trimmed by 9 bases and J by 0 bases, leaving 20 bases between them. Per germline, CDR1 MNHEY and CDR2 SVGEGT. This CDR3 has 16 residues. CDR3 coding DNA: TGTGCCAGTCAGCCTCTTGAGGACAGTCACCAAGAGACCCAGTACTTC. Amino acid sequence: CASQPLEDSHQETQYF.

The J gene is TRBJ1-5, the V gene TRBV27; 7 positions match TRBD1. The V gene end was trimmed by 5 bases and the J gene end by 4 bases; junction bases not matched to a gene: 8. The CDR3 has 15 residues. CDR1 and CDR2 (germline): MNHEY, SMNVEV (reference sequence). The CDR3 DNA sequence: TGTGCCAGCAGTCCCGGACAGGTAGATAATCAGCCCCAGCATTTT. Translated: CASSPGQVDNQPQHF.

This clonotype was seen a few times. The gene calls are TRBV20-1 and TRBJ2-1, with TRBD1 matching over 7 bases. Losses at the gene ends were 6 bases for V and 2 bases for J; bases not matched to a gene: 7. This CDR3 has 14 amino acids. In germline, CDR1 is DFQATT, CDR2 SNEGSKA (reference sequence). CDR3 amino acids: CSADDRVTYNEQFF. The CDR3 coding sequence is TGCAGTGCCGACGACAGGGTAACCTACAATGAGCAGTTCTTC.

V and J are TRBV9 and TRBJ1-5; D is unresolved. The CDR3 runs 12 residues. CDR1 is SGDLS and CDR2 is YYNGEE in the germline V gene. V lost 0 bases and J lost 4, with 2 bases in between. The CDR3 protein is CASSVGNQPQHF. The DNA for the CDR3 is TGTGCCAGCAGCGTAGGGAATCAGCCCCAGCATTTT.

V gene TRBV27 combines with J gene TRBJ1-5, with D perhaps matching TRBD1 (6 bases). The CDR3 has 15 amino acids. V lost 6 bases and J lost 1, with 13 bases in between. Germline V CDR1 and CDR2: MNHEY, SMNVEV (reference sequence). CDR3 region: CASSRVRGSNQPQHF. Written as DNA, the CDR3 is TGTGCCAGCAGCCGAGTAAGGGGGAGCAATCAGCCCCAGCATTTT.

This clonotype was counted a few times. V usage is TRBV5-1 and J usage is TRBJ2-7; weak D call: TRBD2 (7 bases). CDR1 SGHRS and CDR2 YFSETQ come from the germline V gene. This CDR3 region has 17 residues. Trimming stripped 4 bases from V and 4 bases from J, with 24 bases between. The CDR3 protein is CASSLPLHAGAEYEQYF. The CDR3 DNA reads TGCGCCAGCAGCCTTCCCCTCCATGCGGGGGCTGAATACGAGCAGTACTTC.

There are a few counts of this clonotype. The chain employs TRBV6-5 and TRBJ2-7, with D tentatively TRBD1 (6 bases). Germline V CDR1 and CDR2: MNHEY, SVGAGI. V gave up 2 bases and J gave up 0 bases, with 8 bases separating them. The CDR3 extends over 14 amino acids. CDR3 bases: TGTGCCAGCAGTTACGAACAGGGCTCCTACGAGCAGTACTTC. It yields the protein CASSYEQGSYEQYF.

This chain links TRBV7-9 with TRBJ2-1, with D hard to call. This CDR3 has 13 amino acids. Germline assignment: CDR1 SEHNR and CDR2 FQNEAQ (reference sequence). V lost 8 bases to trimming and J lost 0 bases, with 8 bases between them. Written as DNA, the CDR3 is TGTGCCAGCGCCCAGGCCTCCTACAATGAGCAGTTCTTC. Its translation is CASAQASYNEQFF.

The chain recombines TRBV7-2 with TRBJ2-3, with D perhaps matching TRBD1 or TRBD2 (5 bases each). The germline CDR1 and CDR2 sequences are SGHTA and FQGNSA. The V end was cut by 5 bases, the J end by 4 bases, with 10 bases between. The CDR3 is 13 amino acids. The CDR3 sequence is CASSRDHSDTQYF. CDR3 sequence (DNA): TGTGCCAGCAGCCGGGACCATTCAGATACGCAGTATTTT.

V gene TRBV2 combines with J gene TRBJ2-3, with 12 bases lining up with TRBD2. Germline CDR1 is SNHLY and CDR2 is FYNNEI. V dropped 7 bases and J dropped 0; count of bases not matched to a gene: 2. The CDR3 is made up of 15 amino acids. For the CDR3, the DNA is TGTGCCAGCACCGGACTAGCGGGGAGCACAGATACGCAGTATTTT. Its translation: CASTGLAGSTDTQYF.

This sequence joins TRBV12-3 or TRBV12-4 and TRBJ2-1; 11 bases fit TRBD2. The CDR3 covers 16 residues. Trimming removed 2 bases from V and 6 bases from J; junction bases left unmatched: 6. CDR3 protein: CASSLKTSGRPNEQFF. The CDR3 DNA reads as TGTGCCAGCAGTTTAAAAACTAGCGGGAGACCCAATGAGCAGTTCTTC.